These 32 T cell receptor beta chains share one sample of origin, sequenced in a study of blood T cell repertoires in COVID-19. Using immunoSEQ multiplex PCR, the repertoire was profiled, and TCRdb retains in-frame clones only, with some absent. This repertoire shows 280,000 or so clones, about 90% found once; its top ten account for about 2.2%. Material: peripheral blood. The origin of the receptors is a woman younger than 45 who had recovered from COVID-19.

The chain carries TRBV5-1 and TRBJ1-4, with TRBD1 matching over 9 bases. CDR3 length equals 16 residues. Trimming took 8 bases from V and 3 from J; bases not matched to a gene: 11. Looked up from germline, CDR1 is SGHRS and CDR2 is YFSETQ. CDR3 region: CASPGQGYSPNEKLFF. CDR3 nucleotides: TGCGCCAGTCCGGGACAGGGATATTCCCCTAATGAAAAACTGTTTTTT.

The chain carries TRBV5-6 and TRBJ2-4; weak D call: TRBD1 (6 bases). CDR1 and CDR2 (germline): SGHDT, YYEEEE. There are 12 residues in the CDR3. The V and J ends lost 7 bases and 3 bases respectively, with 8 bases between them. The CDR3 spells CASQGSKNIQYF. The CDR3 DNA follows: TGTGCCAGCCAGGGGAGCAAAAACATTCAGTACTTC.

This chain links TRBV3-1 (or the pseudogene TRBV3-2) with TRBJ2-3; D call uncertain. Germline CDR1 reads LGHDT; CDR2 reads YNNKEL (reference sequence). CDR3 length equals 12 residues. V dropped 4 bases and J dropped 8 bases, with 10 bases sitting between them. CDR3 nucleotides: TGTGCCAGCAGCCCGGCGGTCGGTACGCAGTATTTT. Its protein is CASSPAVGTQYF.

The chain couples TRBV7-9 to TRBJ2-7; 11 nucleotides match TRBD1. The junction had 8 bases not matched to a gene; V was cut back by 0 bases and J by 7 bases. This CDR3 region has 16 residues. Germline V gene data show CDR1 as SEHNR and CDR2 as FQNEAQ (reference sequence). DNA of the CDR3: TGTGCCAGCAGCTTAGCGGGACAGGGGGGGAGCTGGGAGCAGTACTTC. Amino acids: CASSLAGQGGSWEQYF.

This clone has a count of ten or more. This chain connects TRBV19 to TRBJ1-2, with D perhaps matching TRBD1 (5 bases). V lost 3 bases and J lost 2, with 13 bases in between. The CDR3 contains 15 residues. Germline values: CDR1 LNHDA, CDR2 SQIVND (reference sequence). The CDR3 DNA is TGTGCCAGTAGTATTTGGATAGGGGCGAACTATGGCTACACCTTC. Its translation is CASSIWIGANYGYTF.

Here the CDR3 reads CATKRGGRKYF. The CDR3 DNA reads TGTGCCACCAAAAGGGGGGGAAGGAAGTACTTC. The V call is TRBV6-5, the J call TRBJ2-7; D perhaps matches TRBD2 (7 bases). Germline loops: CDR1 MNHEY, CDR2 SVGAGI. V lost 10 bases, J lost 11 bases, and 18 bases lay in between. CDR3 length: 11 residues.

The chain recombines TRBV7-2 with TRBJ1-1; tentatively, D is TRBD1 (5 bases). V lost 4 bases and J lost 3, with 12 bases in between. Germline V lookup: CDR1 SGHTA, CDR2 FQGNSA. The CDR3 extends over 14 amino acids. In DNA, the CDR3 is TGTGCCAGCAGCTCCCAGGGAGGATACACTGAAGCTTTCTTT. Its translation is CASSSQGGYTEAFF.

The rearrangement uses TRBV3-1 (or the pseudogene TRBV3-2) and TRBJ2-5; D unresolved. The CDR3 runs to 14 residues. Germline values: CDR1 LGHDT, CDR2 YNNKEL (reference sequence). V was pared by 4 bases and J by 5 bases, with 14 bases between. For the CDR3, the DNA is TGTGCCAGCAGCCGCGGCTGGAGACGGGAGACCCAGTACTTC. Protein sequence: CASSRGWRRETQYF.

The chain recombines TRBV2 with TRBJ1-4; D is ambiguous. V was shortened by 7 bases and J by 5 bases, with 11 bases between the two germline ends. Germline assignment: CDR1 SNHLY and CDR2 FYNNEI. This CDR3 region has 13 residues. The CDR3 DNA reads TGTGCCAGCATCAGTCAGAACAATGAAAAACTGTTTTTT. Residues: CASISQNNEKLFF.

The chain combines TRBV19 with TRBJ1-6; maybe TRBD1 (6 bases). This CDR3 is built from 11 residues. Germline CDR1 is LNHDA and CDR2 is SQIVND (reference sequence). V was shortened by 3 bases and J by 17 bases, with 11 bases between the two germline ends. This CDR3 reads CASSIDRTIHF. CDR3 bases: TGTGCCAGTAGTATCGACAGGACCATCCACTTT.

The V call is TRBV27, the J call TRBJ1-5; possible D gene TRBD1, 5 bases. V lost 3 bases and J lost 2, with 8 bases in between. This CDR3 is built from 14 residues. Looked up from germline, CDR1 is MNHEY and CDR2 is SMNVEV (reference sequence). CDR3: CASSLVGGNQPQHF. In DNA form, the CDR3 reads TGTGCCAGCAGTTTGGTAGGGGGCAATCAGCCCCAGCATTTT.

The chain employs TRBV5-4 and TRBJ2-7; possible D gene TRBD2, 6 bases. Trimming removed 3 bases at V and 7 bases at J, with 23 bases between. The CDR3 sequence is 16 residues long. CDR1 SGHNT and CDR2 YYREEE come from the germline V gene (reference sequence). The CDR3 reads CASSSPGGTESGEQYF. The DNA for the CDR3 is TGTGCCAGCAGCTCCCCGGGCGGGACGGAATCTGGTGAGCAGTACTTC.

The V and J genes are TRBV28 and TRBJ1-1; the match to TRBD1 covers 9 bases. Germline assignment: CDR1 MDHEN and CDR2 SYDVKM. This CDR3 has 15 residues. V gave up 4 bases and J gave up 3 bases; unmatched junction bases: 6. CDR3 region: CASSSHTGGHTEAFF. The CDR3 nucleotides are TGTGCCAGCAGTTCCCACACAGGGGGCCACACTGAAGCTTTCTTT. Using reference TRBV28 and TRBJ1-1 for the parts outside the CDR3, the full variable domain is DVKVTQSSRYLVKRTGEKVFLECVQDMDHENMFWYRQDPGLGLRLIYFSYDVKMKEKGDIPEGYSVSREKKERFSLILESASTNQTSMYLCASSSHTGGHTEAFFGQGTRLTVV.

In DNA form, the CDR3 reads TGTGCCAGCAGTTTTTCTGTGGGCAGAAGCACAGATACGCAGTATTTT. It is translated as CASSFSVGRSTDTQYF. The V call is TRBV27, the J call TRBJ2-3; D is ambiguous. The length of the CDR3 is 16 residues. Between the trimmed V and J ends, which lost 3 bases and 0 bases, there was a span of 13 bases. Germline V lookup: CDR1 MNHEY, CDR2 SMNVEV (reference sequence).

The gene calls are TRBV5-8 and TRBJ2-5, with D possibly TRBD1 on 5 matching bases. The CDR3 has 13 residues. V gave up 5 bases and J gave up 5 bases, with 13 bases separating them. Germline V CDR1 and CDR2: SGHTS, YDEGEE. The DNA of the CDR3 is TGTGCCAGCAGGGACAACCTCGGGGAGACCCAGTACTTC. As protein: CASRDNLGETQYF. The full variable domain, rest sourced from reference TRBV5-8 and TRBJ2-5, is EAGVTQSPTHLIKTRGQQATLRCSPISGHTSVYWYQQALGLGLQFLLWYDEGEERNRGNFPPRFSGRQFPNYSSELNVNALELEDSALYLCASRDNLGETQYFGPGTRLLVL.

The rearrangement joins TRBV27 to TRBJ1-1; D is perhaps TRBD1 (5 bases). The CDR3 is 16 amino acids. The germline gives CDR1 MNHEY, CDR2 SMNVEV (reference sequence). V was cut by 8 bases and J by 0 bases, with 19 bases left in between. This chain's CDR3 is CASGQGPREMNTEAFF. CDR3 bases: TGTGCCAGCGGACAAGGGCCTCGCGAGATGAACACTGAAGCTTTCTTT.

This rearrangement joins TRBV4-3 to TRBJ2-1; 7 bases fit TRBD1. The CDR3 is made up of 16 amino acids. Trimming removed 3 bases from V and 0 bases from J; junction bases left unmatched: 5. Germline V gene sequence: CDR1 LGHNA, CDR2 YSLEER. CDR3 DNA sequence: TGCGCCAGCAGCCAGACCGGGACAGCCTCCTACAATGAGCAGTTCTTC. Translation: CASSQTGTASYNEQFF.

The chain combines TRBV4-1 with TRBJ2-1; 9 bases align to TRBD2. The germline CDR1 and CDR2 sequences are MGHRA and YSYEKL. This CDR3 is built from 17 residues. Germline trimming cut 3 bases from V and 2 bases from J; bases unmatched to any gene: 8. The CDR3 loop is CASSHANAGGAYNEQFF. DNA for the CDR3: TGCGCCAGCAGCCACGCGAATGCGGGAGGGGCCTACAATGAGCAGTTCTTC.

The chain carries TRBV3-1 (or the pseudogene TRBV3-2) and TRBJ1-2, with D unclear. This CDR3 has 11 amino acids. The V end was cut by 1 base, the J end by 8 bases, with 5 bases between. CDR1 is LGHDT and CDR2 is YNNKEL in the germline V gene (reference sequence). This CDR3 is CASSQGEGYTF. The CDR3 DNA reads as TGTGCCAGCAGCCAAGGGGAGGGCTACACCTTC.

The CDR3 is CASSLVASVTDTQYF. The CDR3 DNA sequence: TGTGCCAGCAGCTTAGTGGCTAGCGTCACAGATACGCAGTATTTT. V usage is TRBV7-9 and J usage is TRBJ2-3; TRBD2 is a possible D gene (6 bases). Germline V CDR1 and CDR2: SEHNR, FQNEAQ (reference sequence). CDR3 length: 15 residues. Trimming stripped 1 base from V and 2 bases from J, with 10 bases between.

This clone was recorded a few times. The V gene is TRBV4-1, the J gene TRBJ1-1, with D unclear. This CDR3 comprises 13 residues. Germline V gene sequence: CDR1 MGHRA, CDR2 YSYEKL. Deletions cut 1 base from V and 6 bases from J, with 9 bases between. As DNA, the CDR3 is TGCGCCAGCAGCCAAGTCCCCCTCCCTGAAGCTTTCTTT. Protein: CASSQVPLPEAFF.

The V and J genes are TRBV24-1 and TRBJ2-3; 11 bases are shared with TRBD1. CDR3 length: 15 residues. Trimming cost V 4 bases and J 5 bases; bases outside gene matches: 4. Germline V gives CDR1 KGHDR, CDR2 SFDVKD. The CDR3, as DNA: TGTGCCACCAGTGACGCGGGACAGGGGGGAGATACGCAGTATTTT. This codes for CATSDAGQGGDTQYF.

The V gene is TRBV28, the J gene TRBJ2-7; D remains ambiguous. Germline V gene data show CDR1 as MDHEN and CDR2 as SYDVKM. The CDR3 loop spans 11 amino acids. The germline V and J ends were trimmed by 7 bases and 4 bases, with 8 bases remaining between them. The CDR3 sequence: CASTGLYEQYF. CDR3 coding DNA: TGTGCCAGCACCGGTTTATACGAGCAGTACTTC. Using reference TRBV28 and TRBJ2-7 for the parts outside the CDR3, the full variable domain is DVKVTQSSRYLVKRTGEKVFLECVQDMDHENMFWYRQDPGLGLRLIYFSYDVKMKEKGDIPEGYSVSREKKERFSLILESASTNQTSMYLCASTGLYEQYFGPGTRLTVT.

Only a few counts were recorded for this clone. J is TRBJ1-1 and V is TRBV4-1, with D unclear. This CDR3 has 15 amino acids. V lost 4 bases, J lost 3 bases, and 15 bases lay in between. CDR1 and CDR2 from the germline V gene are MGHRA and YSYEKL. CDR3 region: CASSPYTDSDTEAFF. Written as DNA, the CDR3 is TGCGCCAGCAGCCCCTATACCGATTCGGACACTGAAGCTTTCTTT.

The chain combines TRBV4-1 with TRBJ2-7; D might be TRBD1 (5 bases). The CDR3 length is 17 residues. Germline V CDR1 and CDR2: MGHRA, YSYEKL. V was cut by 0 bases and J by 0 bases, with 15 bases left in between. CDR3 sequence reads: CASSQDLATAYSYEQYF. CDR3 in DNA: TGCGCCAGCAGCCAAGACCTCGCGACAGCCTACTCCTACGAGCAGTACTTC.

This sequence joins TRBV7-2 and TRBJ2-3; TRBD2 matches 7 bases. Germline CDR1 reads SGHTA; CDR2 reads FQGNSA. This CDR3 is built from 14 residues. The ends lost 1 base at V and 11 bases at J; junction bases unmatched: 9. The CDR3 DNA reads as TGTGCCAGCAGCTTAGAGGGGAGGGATCGTAGGCAGTATTTT. Translated: CASSLEGRDRRQYF.

This chain links TRBV4-1 with TRBJ2-5; TRBD1 agrees at 8 bases. This CDR3 region has 14 residues. Unmatched junction bases numbered 4, after V lost 4 bases and J lost 3 bases. From germline, CDR1 is MGHRA and CDR2 YSYEKL. In nucleotides, the CDR3 is TGCGCCAGCAGCCCCGGACAGGGTAAAGAGACCCAGTACTTC. Its translation: CASSPGQGKETQYF.

The chain is built from TRBV24-1 and TRBJ1-2; 8 positions match TRBD1. With V trimmed by 4 bases and J by 9 bases, 9 bases remained unmatched. This CDR3 spans 14 amino acids. Germline assignment: CDR1 KGHDR and CDR2 SFDVKD. CDR3 sequence (DNA): TGTGCCACCAGTGACCCTCGACAGGGGTTGAGCTACACCTTC. Its protein is CATSDPRQGLSYTF.

The rearrangement joins TRBV3-1 (or the pseudogene TRBV3-2) to TRBJ2-3; D gene unclear. Trimming removed 7 bases from V and 4 bases from J, with 18 bases in between. This CDR3 has 15 amino acids. The germline gives CDR1 LGHDT, CDR2 YNNKEL (reference sequence). The CDR3 here is CASTSEPYRADTQYF. The CDR3, as DNA: TGTGCCAGCACCAGCGAACCTTATAGAGCAGATACGCAGTATTTT.

The chain has TRBV3-1 (or the pseudogene TRBV3-2) and TRBJ1-6; D is unclear. The CDR3 sequence is 13 residues long. V lost 6 bases and J 10 bases, leaving 13 bases between the germline ends. Germline loops: CDR1 LGHDT, CDR2 YNNKEL (reference sequence). The DNA for the CDR3 is TGTGCCAGCAGTTATGACCGGGAGTCACCCCTCCACTTT. Residues: CASSYDRESPLHF.

The chain joins TRBV2 to TRBJ1-5; TRBD1 aligns across 8 bases. The CDR3 runs to 15 residues. With 3 bases clipped from V and 2 bases from J, the junction kept 3 bases outside the gene matches. CDR1 and CDR2 from the germline V gene are SNHLY and FYNNEI. The CDR3 is CASSDLQGGNQPQHF. Written as DNA, the CDR3 is TGTGCCAGCAGTGACCTACAGGGGGGCAATCAGCCCCAGCATTTT.

This sequence joins TRBV6-5 and TRBJ2-7; TRBD1 aligns across 8 bases. The V gene end was trimmed by 1 base and the J gene end by 3 bases; junction bases not matched to a gene: 2. The germline gives CDR1 MNHEY, CDR2 SVGAGI. CDR3 length: 14 residues. The CDR3 sequence: CASSYLDRVYEQYF. The CDR3, as DNA: TGTGCCAGCAGTTACTTGGACAGGGTCTACGAGCAGTACTTC.